The 26 T cell receptor beta chains below come from one sample, sequenced in a study of T cell responses to AZD1222 COVID-19 vaccine. Generated by immunoSEQ multiplex PCR, the TCRdb table keeps only in-frame clones and is missing some. The data contain roughly 150,000 clones, around 90% of them singletons. The source material was peripheral blood, sampled on day 0 of AZD1222 vaccination. The receptors shown here come from an adult in good health.

J is TRBJ1-1 and V is TRBV14, with 7 bases aligning to TRBD1. With V trimmed by 4 bases and J by 0 bases, 8 bases remained unmatched. This CDR3 is 16 amino acids long. Germline V CDR1 and CDR2: SGHDN, FVKESK. The CDR3 protein is CASSPTGRTMNTEAFF. The CDR3 DNA follows: TGTGCCAGCAGCCCGACAGGGAGAACTATGAACACTGAAGCTTTCTTT.

A note on this clone: One junction end does not reproduce the germline sequence, and a read error may be involved. J is TRBJ1-4 and V is TRBV28; TRBD1 agrees at 10 bases. This CDR3 has 15 residues. From germline, CDR1 is MDHEN and CDR2 SYDVKM. CDR3: CATGTGDATNEKLFF. The DNA of the CDR3 is TGCGCAACCGGGACAGGGGATGCAACTAATGAAAAACTGTTTTTT. Based on the CDR3 plus reference TRBV28 and TRBJ1-4, the full variable domain is DVKVTQSSRYLVKRTGEKVFLECVQDMDHENMFWYRQDPGLGLRLIYFSYDVKMKEKGDIPEGYSVSREKKERFSLILESASTNQTSMYLCATGTGDATNEKLFFGSGTQLSVL.

The chain carries TRBV30 and TRBJ1-3; D not resolved. Germline V CDR1 and CDR2: GTSNPN, SVGIG (reference sequence). This CDR3 has 14 residues. The V gene lost 0 bases and the J gene lost 1 base, with 7 bases spanning the gap. The CDR3 sequence is CAWSVGGSGNTIYF. CDR3 bases: TGTGCCTGGAGTGTAGGAGGGTCTGGAAACACCATATATTTT.

V usage is TRBV7-2 and J usage is TRBJ1-1, with 10 nucleotides matching TRBD1. The germline V gene encodes CDR1 SGHTA and CDR2 FQGNSA. J lost 3 bases, V lost 0 bases, and 4 bases had no gene match. CDR3 length equals 16 residues. The CDR3 reads CASSLAPDRGYTEAFF. CDR3 sequence (DNA): TGTGCCAGCAGCTTAGCTCCGGACAGGGGGTACACTGAAGCTTTCTTT.

The rearrangement links TRBV11-2 to TRBJ1-5; D not certain. Trimming removed 0 bases from V and 6 bases from J, with 12 bases in between. The CDR3 has 15 amino acids. Germline assignment: CDR1 SGHAT and CDR2 FQNNGV. The CDR3 DNA follows: TGTGCCAGCAGCTTAGAGGGTATGGGAAGTCAGCCCCAGCATTTT. Amino acids: CASSLEGMGSQPQHF.

V is TRBV7-2 and J is TRBJ2-1, with 9 nucleotides matching TRBD1. This CDR3 has 15 residues. Germline CDR1 SGHTA, CDR2 FQGNSA. J lost 7 bases, V lost 3 bases, and 7 bases had no gene match. The CDR3 reads CASSFTGGAKNEQFF. Here the CDR3 DNA reads TGTGCCAGCAGCTTCACAGGGGGCGCGAAAAATGAGCAGTTCTTC.

V gene TRBV2 combines with J gene TRBJ2-7; 8 bases agree with TRBD2. CDR3 length: 15 amino acids. V lost 6 bases, J lost 5 bases, and 12 bases stayed unmatched. CDR1 is SNHLY and CDR2 is FYNNEI in the germline V gene. The DNA for the CDR3 is TGTGCCAGCAGGGCGGACGCGGGAGGATCCCACGAGCAGTACTTC. This codes for CASRADAGGSHEQYF.

The V and J genes are TRBV7-2 and TRBJ2-2; D might be TRBD2 (5 bases). Trimming removed 5 bases at V and 6 bases at J, with 13 bases between. Germline assignment: CDR1 SGHTA and CDR2 FQGNSA. This CDR3 comprises 14 residues. The CDR3 coding sequence is TGTGCCAGCAGCCAGACGGGGATCGCCGGGGAGCTGTTTTTT. It is translated as CASSQTGIAGELFF.

The chain has TRBV2 and TRBJ2-2, with D possibly called TRBD1 or TRBD2 (5 bases each). CDR1 is SNHLY and CDR2 is FYNNEI in the germline V gene. V was shortened by 6 bases and J by 0 bases, with 11 bases between the two germline ends. CDR3 length: 15 amino acids. This CDR3 reads CASRAGTSNTGELFF. The CDR3 DNA reads as TGTGCCAGCAGGGCCGGGACGTCGAACACCGGGGAGCTGTTTTTT.

This clone was counted between two and nine times. The V call is TRBV30, the J call TRBJ1-1; D is unclear. CDR1 and CDR2 from the germline V gene are GTSNPN and SVGIG (reference sequence). The CDR3 loop spans 12 amino acids. Trimming stripped 3 bases from V and 6 bases from J, with 11 bases between. In DNA form, the CDR3 reads TGTGCCTGGAGGTCAGCCGGGGCTGAAGCTTTCTTT. It specifies CAWRSAGAEAFF. Supplemented by reference TRBV30 and TRBJ1-1, the full variable domain reads SQTIHQWPATLVQPVGSPLSLECTVEGTSNPNLYWYRQAAGRGLQLLFYSVGIGQISSEVPQNLSASRPQDRQFILSSKKLLLSDSGFYLCAWRSAGAEAFFGQGTRLTVV.

The chain recombines TRBV15 with TRBJ2-5; 8 bases line up with TRBD1. V shed 0 bases, J shed 12 bases, and the junction held 12 bases outside the gene matches. Germline V gives CDR1 LNHNV, CDR2 YYDKDF (reference sequence). The CDR3 has 15 residues. The CDR3 DNA reads TGTGCCACCAGCAGAGATCGGCAGGGGGCAGACGGCAAGTACTTC. It is translated as CATSRDRQGADGKYF.

The V and J genes are TRBV10-3 and TRBJ1-1, with D perhaps matching TRBD1 (5 bases). The CDR3 sequence is 12 residues long. Trimming took 6 bases from V and 4 from J, leaving 9 bases between them. Germline CDR1 and CDR2: ENHRY and SYGVKD. The CDR3 spells CAIRGDITEAFF. The CDR3 DNA is TGTGCCATCAGAGGGGATATCACTGAAGCTTTCTTT.

The V gene is TRBV28, the J gene TRBJ1-1; D remains ambiguous. Germline V lookup: CDR1 MDHEN, CDR2 SYDVKM. CDR3 length: 11 residues. Trimming cost V 5 bases and J 8 bases, with 9 bases left between them. The chain's CDR3 is CASSPLVEAFF. CDR3 DNA sequence: TGTGCCAGCAGTCCCTTGGTCGAAGCTTTCTTT.

The chain joins TRBV9 to TRBJ2-2; D is possibly TRBD1 (5 bases). Germline V gene data show CDR1 as SGDLS and CDR2 as YYNGEE. Trimming shortened V by 2 bases and J by 1 base, and 9 bases separated the two germline ends. CDR3 length: 15 residues. CDR3 coding DNA: TGTGCCAGCAGCGTCGCAGGGTGGAACACCGGGGAGCTGTTTTTT. The encoded protein is CASSVAGWNTGELFF. The full variable domain, in which reference TRBV9 and TRBJ2-2 provide the parts outside the CDR3, is DSGVTQTPKHLITATGQRVTLRCSPRSGDLSVYWYQQSLDQGLQFLIQYYNGEERAKGNILERFSAQQFPDLHSELNLSSLELGDSALYFCASSVAGWNTGELFFGEGSRLTVL.

The rearrangement joins TRBV7-9 to TRBJ1-4; D gene ambiguous. The CDR3 is 14 residues long. V lost 1 base and J 7 bases, leaving 10 bases between the germline ends. Germline V lookup: CDR1 SEHNR, CDR2 FQNEAQ (reference sequence). CDR3: CASSLEGWGEKLFF. The CDR3, as DNA: TGTGCCAGCAGCTTAGAGGGCTGGGGTGAAAAACTGTTTTTT. The full variable domain, with the rest looked up from reference TRBV7-9 and TRBJ1-4, is DTGVSQNPRHKITKRGQNVTFRCDPISEHNRLYWYRQTLGQGPEFLTYFQNEAQLEKSRLLSDRFSAERPKGSFSTLEIQRTEQGDSAMYLCASSLEGWGEKLFFGSGTQLSVL.

The sample holds a few counts of this clone. V is TRBV5-1 and J is TRBJ2-7; the D is unclear. The CDR3 runs to 13 residues. Germline CDR1 is SGHRS and CDR2 is YFSETQ. V lost 5 bases and J 2 bases, leaving 11 bases between the germline ends. DNA for the CDR3: TGCGCCAGCAGTGGGCAGCCCCCCTACGAGCAGTACTTC. Translating it yields CASSGQPPYEQYF.

The chain uses TRBV6-1 and TRBJ2-1; 8 nucleotides match TRBD2. V was pared by 2 bases and J by 2 bases, with 5 bases of the junction left unmatched. The CDR3 has 16 amino acids. The germline V gene encodes CDR1 MNHNS and CDR2 SASEGT. Written as DNA, the CDR3 is TGTGCCAGCAGTGAATGGGGGACTAGGGCCTACAATGAGCAGTTCTTC. Its protein is CASSEWGTRAYNEQFF.

The chain recombines TRBV19 with TRBJ2-1, with D possibly TRBD1 on 6 matching bases. Trimming shortened V by 4 bases and J by 8 bases, and 18 bases separated the two germline ends. This CDR3 comprises 15 residues. The germline V gene encodes CDR1 LNHDA and CDR2 SQIVND (reference sequence). CDR3 in amino acids: CASSRSGVLIDEQFF. CDR3 coding DNA: TGTGCCAGTAGTAGATCAGGGGTATTAATCGATGAGCAGTTCTTC.

CDR3 residues: CASSSMTTGIQPQHF. The CDR3 bases are TGTGCCAGCAGTTCGATGACAACAGGTATTCAGCCCCAGCATTTT. The rearrangement joins TRBV27 to TRBJ1-5, with a weak D call TRBD1 (5 bases). The germline V gene has CDR1 MNHEY and CDR2 SMNVEV (reference sequence). With 4 bases removed from V and 6 bases from J, the gap between germline ends came to 16 bases. This CDR3 comprises 15 residues.

The chain recombines TRBV2 with TRBJ2-2; 7 nucleotides align to TRBD2. Germline V lookup: CDR1 SNHLY, CDR2 FYNNEI. This CDR3 comprises 15 residues. The junction had 9 bases not matched to a gene; V was cut back by 7 bases and J by 4 bases. The CDR3 here is CASTVGGSGTGELFF. The DNA of the CDR3 is TGTGCCAGCACAGTCGGCGGGAGCGGCACCGGGGAGCTGTTTTTT.

The rearrangement links TRBV4-1 to TRBJ2-1; D unresolved. Trimming pared 4 bases from V and 4 bases from J, leaving 11 bases between. This CDR3 spans 14 amino acids. CDR1 and CDR2 (germline): MGHRA, YSYEKL. CDR3 protein: CASSPSDEYNEQFF. The CDR3, as DNA: TGCGCCAGCAGCCCATCGGACGAATACAATGAGCAGTTCTTC.

V gene TRBV7-2 combines with J gene TRBJ2-1, with TRBD2 matching 7 bases. Germline V gene data show CDR1 as SGHTA and CDR2 as FQGNSA. The CDR3 runs 14 residues. Trimming removed 5 bases from V and 8 bases from J; junction bases left unmatched: 9. The CDR3 DNA follows: TGTGCCAGCAGCCGCAGCGGGGTGGGCGATGAGCAGTTCTTC. It is translated as CASSRSGVGDEQFF.

The CDR3 is CASSILGQRGSYEQYF. The CDR3 coding sequence is TGTGCCAGTAGTATCTTGGGACAGCGAGGATCCTACGAGCAGTACTTC. The chain carries TRBV19 and TRBJ2-7, with 7 bases matching TRBD1. Germline lookup yields CDR1 LNHDA and CDR2 SQIVND (reference sequence). With 3 bases clipped from V and 1 base from J, the junction kept 9 bases outside the gene matches. This CDR3 has 16 residues.

The chain combines TRBV2 with TRBJ2-1; no definite D call. CDR1 is SNHLY and CDR2 is FYNNEI in the germline V gene. V lost 4 bases to trimming and J lost 7 bases, with 2 bases between them. This CDR3 region has 10 residues. The CDR3 DNA is TGTGCCAGCAGTGGGAATGAGCAGTTCTTC. It is translated as CASSGNEQFF.

This chain connects TRBV19 to TRBJ1-6, with D maybe TRBD1 (5 bases). This CDR3 is built from 16 residues. Germline-derived CDR1 and CDR2 are LNHDA and SQIVND (reference sequence). The V end lost 3 bases, the J end lost 0 bases, and 9 bases lay between the germline ends. The CDR3 here is CASSIEGSSYNSPLHF. DNA for the CDR3: TGTGCCAGTAGTATTGAGGGGAGCTCCTATAATTCACCCCTCCACTTT.

The chain is built from TRBV30 and TRBJ1-1, with D tentatively TRBD1 (5 bases). The V end lost 3 bases, the J end lost 9 bases, and 11 bases lay between the germline ends. This CDR3 spans 11 amino acids. Germline CDR1 is GTSNPN and CDR2 is SVGIG (reference sequence). CDR3 region: CAWRGGTKAFF. Here the CDR3 DNA reads TGTGCCTGGAGGGGTGGGACTAAAGCTTTCTTT.